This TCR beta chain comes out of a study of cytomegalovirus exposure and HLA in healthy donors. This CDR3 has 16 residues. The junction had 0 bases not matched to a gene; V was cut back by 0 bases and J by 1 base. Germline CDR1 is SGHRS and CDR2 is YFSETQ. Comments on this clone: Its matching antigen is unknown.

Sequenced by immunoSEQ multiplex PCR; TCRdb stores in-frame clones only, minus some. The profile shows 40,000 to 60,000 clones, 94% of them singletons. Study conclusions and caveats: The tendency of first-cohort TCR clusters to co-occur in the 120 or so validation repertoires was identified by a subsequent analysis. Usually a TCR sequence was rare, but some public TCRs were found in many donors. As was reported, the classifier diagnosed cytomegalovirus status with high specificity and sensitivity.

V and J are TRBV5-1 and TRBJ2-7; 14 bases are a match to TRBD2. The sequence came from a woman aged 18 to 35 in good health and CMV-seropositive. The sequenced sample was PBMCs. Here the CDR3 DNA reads TGCGCCAGCAGCTTGGGGACTAGCGGGAGGTCCTACGAGCAGTACTTC. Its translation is CASSLGTSGRSYEQYF.